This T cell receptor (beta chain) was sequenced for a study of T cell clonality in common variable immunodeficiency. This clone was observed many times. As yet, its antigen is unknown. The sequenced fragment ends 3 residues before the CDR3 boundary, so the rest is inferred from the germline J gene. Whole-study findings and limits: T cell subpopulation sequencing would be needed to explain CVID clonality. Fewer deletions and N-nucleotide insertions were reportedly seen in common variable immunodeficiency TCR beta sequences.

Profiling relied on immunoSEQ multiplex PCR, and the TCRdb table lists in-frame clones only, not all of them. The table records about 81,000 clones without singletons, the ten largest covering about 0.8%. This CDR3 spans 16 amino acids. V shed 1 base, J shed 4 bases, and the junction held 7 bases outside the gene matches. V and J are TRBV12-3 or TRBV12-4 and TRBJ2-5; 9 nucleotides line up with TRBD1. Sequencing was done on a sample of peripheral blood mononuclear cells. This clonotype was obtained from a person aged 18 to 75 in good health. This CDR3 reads CASSLGQGVGRETQYF. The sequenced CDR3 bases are TGTGCCAGCAGTTTAGGACAGGGGGTTGGTAGAGAGACC.